The next 27 T cell receptor beta chains were all read from a single sample in a study of identifying expanded T cells in peripheral blood. The table came from immunoSEQ multiplex PCR; TCRdb's copy has only in-frame clones and leaves some out. Of about 76,000 clones listed, roughly 81% are singletons. What was sequenced was blood. These receptors all come from a person aged 18 to 70 in good health.

V usage is TRBV19 and J usage is TRBJ2-3; maybe TRBD1 (6 bases). V lost 7 bases to trimming and J lost 2 bases, with 13 bases between them. CDR3 size: 14 residues. CDR1 is LNHDA and CDR2 is SQIVND in the germline V gene (reference sequence). CDR3 region: CASKAGQSTDTQYF. The DNA of the CDR3 is TGTGCCAGTAAGGCAGGACAGTCCACAGATACGCAGTATTTT.

The chain is built from TRBV4-3 and TRBJ2-3; TRBD2 is a possible D gene (6 bases). Trimming removed 2 bases from V and 0 bases from J, with 9 bases in between. Germline CDR1 and CDR2: LGHNA and YSLEER. The CDR3 is made up of 15 amino acids. The CDR3 nucleotides are TGCGCCAGCAGCCAACGGGGGTCTAGCACAGATACGCAGTATTTT. Translation gives CASSQRGSSTDTQYF.

This chain connects TRBV28 to TRBJ2-7, with 7 nucleotides matching TRBD1. This CDR3 comprises 15 residues. V gave up 6 bases and J gave up 4 bases; unmatched junction bases: 12. Germline V gene lookup returns CDR1 MDHEN and CDR2 SYDVKM. As DNA, the CDR3 is TGTGCCAGCAGCCCCCTGACAGGGTTCGGATACGAGCAGTACTTC. It codes for CASSPLTGFGYEQYF.

The V call is TRBV6-1, the J call TRBJ2-1; maybe TRBD1 (6 bases). This CDR3 contains 14 residues. The ends were cut back, 5 bases at V and 5 bases at J, with 13 bases in the middle. Germline V gene sequence: CDR1 MNHNS, CDR2 SASEGT. The CDR3 bases are TGTGCCAGCAGTCCACAGGGAAAAAACAATGAGCAGTTCTTC. Encoded protein: CASSPQGKNNEQFF.

The chain combines TRBV4-3 with TRBJ2-5; TRBD2 agrees at 15 bases. Germline V gives CDR1 LGHNA, CDR2 YSLEER. V lost 0 bases and J lost 4; bases outside the gene matches: 6. The CDR3 contains 18 residues. The CDR3 DNA sequence: TGCGCCAGCAGCCAAGACCTGATGGGACTAGCGGGAGGAGAGACCCAGTACTTC. Translation gives CASSQDLMGLAGGETQYF.

The CDR3 DNA sequence: TGTGCCAGCTCCCAAGGGGGGAGCTCCTACGAGCAGTACTTC. As protein: CASSQGGSSYEQYF. The chain joins TRBV18 to TRBJ2-7; either TRBD1 or TRBD2 may supply D (6 bases each). Trimming shortened V by 6 bases and J by 0 bases, and 12 bases separated the two germline ends. This CDR3 is built from 14 residues. Germline loops: CDR1 KGHSH, CDR2 LQKENI.

This clone was seen only a few times. The chain couples TRBV6-1 to TRBJ2-1, with 13 bases lining up with TRBD2. The CDR3 is 17 residues long. Trimming at V came to 3 bases and at J to 1 base, leaving 3 bases not matched to a gene. Per germline, CDR1 MNHNS and CDR2 SASEGT. The CDR3, as DNA: TGTGCCAGCAGTGACGGACTAGCGGGAGCATCCTACAATGAGCAGTTCTTC. It codes for CASSDGLAGASYNEQFF.

The chain links TRBV28 to TRBJ2-7, with a possible D match to TRBD2 (5 bases). The CDR3 loop spans 14 amino acids. The germline CDR1 and CDR2 sequences are MDHEN and SYDVKM. Trimming removed 7 bases at V and 2 bases at J, with 15 bases between. The CDR3 DNA is TGTGCCAGCACCGGAGTAGCGCCGCCCTACGAGCAGTACTTC. Amino acids: CASTGVAPPYEQYF.

V usage is TRBV2 and J usage is TRBJ2-7; D gene uncertain. In germline, CDR1 is SNHLY, CDR2 FYNNEI. This CDR3 comprises 13 residues. V lost 2 bases, J lost 2 bases, and 7 bases lay in between. The CDR3 loop is CASSELDTYEQYF. DNA of the CDR3: TGTGCCAGCAGTGAACTGGATACCTACGAGCAGTACTTC.

This clone has just one count. The chain couples TRBV21-1 to TRBJ1-5. TRBV21-1 is an annotated pseudogene. The CDR3 covers 17 residues. CDR3 sequence reads: CASSKGGRGGRDQPQHF. The CDR3 bases are TGTGCCAGCAGCAAAGGTGGTCGGGGCGGAAGGGATCAGCCCCAGCATTTT.

V and J are TRBV28 and TRBJ1-2, with 10 bases aligning to TRBD1. Germline CDR1 MDHEN, CDR2 SYDVKM. The CDR3 length is 14 residues. J was trimmed by 6 bases and V by 6 bases; bases with no gene match: 7. CDR3 sequence reads: CASSATGGFDGYTF. Written as DNA, the CDR3 is TGTGCCAGCAGCGCGACAGGGGGCTTCGATGGCTACACCTTC.

The chain links TRBV28 to TRBJ2-3; D is possibly TRBD2 (5 bases). Germline V gene sequence: CDR1 MDHEN, CDR2 SYDVKM. CDR3 length: 13 residues. Trimming stripped 7 bases from V and 3 bases from J, with 11 bases between. CDR3 loop: CASMASGTDTQYF. The CDR3 DNA sequence: TGTGCCAGCATGGCATCGGGGACAGATACGCAGTATTTT. Looking up the rest from reference TRBV28 and TRBJ2-3 gives the full variable domain: DVKVTQSSRYLVKRTGEKVFLECVQDMDHENMFWYRQDPGLGLRLIYFSYDVKMKEKGDIPEGYSVSREKKERFSLILESASTNQTSMYLCASMASGTDTQYFGPGTRLTVL.

Only one count was recorded for this clone. The chain couples TRBV27 to TRBJ2-1; 7 bases fit TRBD1. This CDR3 is 15 amino acids long. Per the germline V gene, CDR1 is MNHEY and CDR2 is SMNVEV (reference sequence). V lost 2 bases, J lost 1 base, and 2 bases stayed unmatched. CDR3: CASSLQGQSYNEQFF. CDR3 DNA sequence: TGTGCCAGCAGTTTACAGGGACAGTCCTACAATGAGCAGTTCTTC.

The genes are TRBV19 and TRBJ1-4, with no clear D. CDR1 is LNHDA, CDR2 SQIVND, per germline (reference sequence). The CDR3 covers 15 residues. V lost 5 bases, J lost 4 bases, and 14 bases lay in between. CDR3 protein: CASSSETGSNEKLFF. The CDR3 nucleotides are TGTGCCAGTAGTTCCGAGACCGGCAGTAATGAAAAACTGTTTTTT. The full variable domain, completed using reference TRBV19 and TRBJ1-4, is DGGITQSPKYLFRKEGQNVTLSCEQNLNHDAMYWYRQDPGQGLRLIYYSQIVNDFQKGDIAEGYSVSREKKESFPLTVTSAQKNPTAFYLCASSSETGSNEKLFFGSGTQLSVL.

V gene TRBV5-1 combines with J gene TRBJ2-3; D remains ambiguous. V was shortened by 0 bases and J by 0 bases, with 8 bases between the two germline ends. The germline CDR1 and CDR2 sequences are SGHRS and YFSETQ. The CDR3 length is 15 residues. The CDR3 here is CASSLDSTSTDTQYF. The CDR3 DNA follows: TGCGCCAGCAGCTTGGACAGTACTAGCACAGATACGCAGTATTTT.

V and J are TRBV6-4 and TRBJ2-3, with TRBD2 matching 11 bases. J gave up 3 bases and V 2 bases, and 4 bases lay outside the gene matches. CDR1 is MRHNA and CDR2 is SNTAGT in the germline V gene. This CDR3 is built from 16 residues. The CDR3 DNA reads as TGTGCCAGCAGTGACCGGGGACTAGCGGAAACAGATACGCAGTATTTT. Protein sequence: CASSDRGLAETDTQYF.

The chain couples TRBV4-1 to TRBJ2-7; maybe TRBD1 (7 bases). The CDR3 sequence is 16 residues long. Per the germline V gene, CDR1 is MGHRA and CDR2 is YSYEKL. Trimming cost V 0 bases and J 0 bases, with 12 bases left between them. CDR3 sequence reads: CASSQDNQGGSYEQYF. The CDR3 bases are TGCGCCAGCAGCCAAGATAATCAGGGGGGCTCCTACGAGCAGTACTTC.

The chain uses TRBV5-8 and TRBJ2-7; the D is unclear. Germline V lookup: CDR1 SGHTS, CDR2 YDEGEE. CDR3 length: 14 amino acids. V shed 2 bases and J shed 4 bases, with 13 bases lying between them. Written as DNA, the CDR3 is TGTGCCAGCAGCTTCCAGGCAGGACCATACGAGCAGTACTTC. It translates to CASSFQAGPYEQYF. Complete variable domain (other parts from reference TRBV5-8 and TRBJ2-7): EAGVTQSPTHLIKTRGQQATLRCSPISGHTSVYWYQQALGLGLQFLLWYDEGEERNRGNFPPRFSGRQFPNYSSELNVNALELEDSALYLCASSFQAGPYEQYFGPGTRLTVT.

The J gene is TRBJ2-7, the V gene TRBV28; D remains ambiguous. With 3 bases removed from V and 5 bases from J, the gap between germline ends came to 5 bases. This CDR3 has 11 amino acids. Germline assignment: CDR1 MDHEN and CDR2 SYDVKM. DNA of the CDR3: TGTGCCAGCAGTTTCTTCCACGAGCAGTACTTC. This sequence encodes CASSFFHEQYF.

The V and J genes are TRBV10-3 and TRBJ2-3, with 8 bases matching TRBD1. V was clipped by 4 bases and J by 3 bases; unmatched bases: 6. Per the germline V gene, CDR1 is ENHRY and CDR2 is SYGVKD. The length of the CDR3 is 15 residues. For the CDR3, the DNA is TGTGCCATCAGTGGGTCAGGGGGCTCGACAGATACGCAGTATTTT. Its protein product is CAISGSGGSTDTQYF.

The chain couples TRBV5-6 to TRBJ2-5; D ambiguous. The CDR3 is made up of 14 amino acids. With 4 bases removed from V and 4 bases from J, the gap between germline ends came to 14 bases. CDR1 and CDR2 from the germline V gene are SGHDT and YYEEEE. The CDR3 DNA reads as TGTGCCAGCAGCCATGGTGGATCTCGAGAGACCCAGTACTTC. Translated: CASSHGGSRETQYF.

V is TRBV28 and J is TRBJ1-4; a possible D gene is TRBD1 (5 bases). V was clipped by 3 bases and J by 5 bases, with 10 bases between them. CDR3 size: 14 residues. CDR1 and CDR2 (germline): MDHEN, SYDVKM. CDR3 bases: TGTGCCAGCAGTTTGGCGGCAGGGAATGAAAAACTGTTTTTT. This codes for CASSLAAGNEKLFF.

V is TRBV27 and J is TRBJ2-3; possibly TRBD1 or TRBD2 for D (5 bases each). CDR3 length: 14 amino acids. Germline V gives CDR1 MNHEY, CDR2 SMNVEV (reference sequence). Deletions cut 7 bases from V and 4 bases from J, with 15 bases between. The CDR3 coding sequence is TGTGCCAGCAAAGTGGGACGGGGAGCAGATACGCAGTATTTT. This codes for CASKVGRGADTQYF.

As DNA, the CDR3 is TGCGCCAGCAGCCAAGATTGGGGGGACAATCAGCCCCAGCATTTT. This translates into CASSQDWGDNQPQHF. The chain carries TRBV4-1 and TRBJ1-5; D may be TRBD1 (5 bases). CDR3 length: 15 amino acids. Trimming removed 0 bases from V and 3 bases from J, with 9 bases in between. Germline V gives CDR1 MGHRA, CDR2 YSYEKL.

V and J are TRBV2 and TRBJ2-1, with D possibly TRBD1 on 6 matching bases. The CDR3 sequence is 16 residues long. Trimming cost V 2 bases and J 4 bases, with 15 bases left between them. CDR1 and CDR2 (germline): SNHLY, FYNNEI. This CDR3 is CASSESTGQPYNEQFF. CDR3 in DNA: TGTGCCAGCAGTGAATCAACGGGACAACCATACAATGAGCAGTTCTTC.

The chain employs TRBV7-8 and TRBJ2-3, with D possibly TRBD2 on 5 matching bases. This CDR3 is built from 18 residues. V gave up 5 bases and J gave up 0 bases, with 21 bases separating them. Germline V gene sequence: CDR1 SGHVS, CDR2 FQNEAQ. The CDR3 loop reads CASSPLDTRLISTDTQYF. The CDR3 DNA is TGTGCCAGCAGCCCCCTCGACACTAGACTGATAAGCACAGATACGCAGTATTTT.

The CDR3 loop reads CASSYGQGKLETQYF. CDR3 in DNA: TGTGCCAGCAGTTATGGACAGGGAAAACTGGAGACCCAGTACTTC. The genes are TRBV6-6 and TRBJ2-5; the match to TRBD1 covers 8 bases. CDR1 is MNHNY and CDR2 is SVGAGI in the germline V gene (reference sequence). Trimming took 3 bases from V and 5 from J; bases not matched to a gene: 8. This CDR3 is built from 15 residues.